Below, one T cell receptor (beta chain) is given with its context. Its target is not known. This specimen comes from a study of PD-1 blockade in classical Hodgkin lymphoma. Study in general: Patients were infused with nivolumab 3 mg/kg every 2 weeks. Study findings and constraints: Patients who initiated nivolumab within 1 year of ASCT were excluded. Lower baseline TCR diversity marked trial partial responders and progressors.

Only in-frame clones appear in the TCRdb table, and some are missing; sequencing was by immunoSEQ multiplex PCR. The sample contains about 58,000 clones, 70% to 90% of which appear only once. Each patient's relapse followed autologous stem cell transplantation, and brentuximab vedotin exposure varied. This TCR was recovered from a human donor with classical Hodgkin lymphoma. Here the sequenced sample was peripheral blood mononuclear cells (PBMCs), taken before the second cycle of nivolumab.

The CDR3 region has the DNA TGTGCCAGCACCCCAGGGACACTAACCTACGAGCAGTACTTC. Its translation is CASTPGTLTYEQYF. The J gene is TRBJ2-7, the V gene TRBV7-2; D is possibly TRBD1 (6 bases). The CDR3 has 14 residues. V was cut by 7 bases and J by 2 bases, with 15 bases left in between. The germline V gene has CDR1 SGHTA and CDR2 FQGNSA. The whole variable domain, filled in from reference TRBV7-2 and TRBJ2-7, reads GAGVSQSPSNKVTEKGKDVELRCDPISGHTALYWYRQSLGQGLEFLIYFQGNSAPDKSGLPSDRFSAERTGGSVSTLTIQRTQQEDSAVYLCASTPGTLTYEQYFGPGTRLTVT.